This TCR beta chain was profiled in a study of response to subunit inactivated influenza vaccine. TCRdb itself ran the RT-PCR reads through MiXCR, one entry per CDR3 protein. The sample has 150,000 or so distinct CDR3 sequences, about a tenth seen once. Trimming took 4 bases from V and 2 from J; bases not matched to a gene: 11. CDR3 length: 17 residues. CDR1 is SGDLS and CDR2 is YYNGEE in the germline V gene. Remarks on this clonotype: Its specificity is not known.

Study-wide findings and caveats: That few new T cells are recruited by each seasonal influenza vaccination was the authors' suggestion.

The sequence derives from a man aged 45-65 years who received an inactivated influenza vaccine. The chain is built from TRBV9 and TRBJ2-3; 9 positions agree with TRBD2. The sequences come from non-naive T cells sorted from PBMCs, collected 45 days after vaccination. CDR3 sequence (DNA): TGTGCCAGCAGCCTAACCGCGGCTAGCGGGAACACAGATACGCAGTATTTT. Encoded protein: CASSLTAASGNTDTQYF. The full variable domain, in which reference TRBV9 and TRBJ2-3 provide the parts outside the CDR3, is DSGVTQTPKHLITATGQRVTLRCSPRSGDLSVYWYQQSLDQGLQFLIQYYNGEERAKGNILERFSAQQFPDLHSELNLSSLELGDSALYFCASSLTAASGNTDTQYFGPGTRLTVL.